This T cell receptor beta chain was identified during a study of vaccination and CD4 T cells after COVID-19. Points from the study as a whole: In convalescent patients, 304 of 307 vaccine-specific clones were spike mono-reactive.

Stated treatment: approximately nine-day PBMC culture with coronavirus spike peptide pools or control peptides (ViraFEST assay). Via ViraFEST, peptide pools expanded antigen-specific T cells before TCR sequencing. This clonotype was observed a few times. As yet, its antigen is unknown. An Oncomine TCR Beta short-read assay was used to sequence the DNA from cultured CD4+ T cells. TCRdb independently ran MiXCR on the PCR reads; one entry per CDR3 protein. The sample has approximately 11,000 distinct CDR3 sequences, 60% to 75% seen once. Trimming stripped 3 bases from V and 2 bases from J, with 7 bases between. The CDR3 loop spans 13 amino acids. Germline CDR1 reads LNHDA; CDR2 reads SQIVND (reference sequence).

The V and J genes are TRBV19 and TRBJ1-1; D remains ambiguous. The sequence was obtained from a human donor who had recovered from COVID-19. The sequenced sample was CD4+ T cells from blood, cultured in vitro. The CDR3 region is CASSIDGNTEAFF. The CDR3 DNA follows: TGTGCCAGTAGTATTGACGGAAACACTGAAGCTTTCTTT.